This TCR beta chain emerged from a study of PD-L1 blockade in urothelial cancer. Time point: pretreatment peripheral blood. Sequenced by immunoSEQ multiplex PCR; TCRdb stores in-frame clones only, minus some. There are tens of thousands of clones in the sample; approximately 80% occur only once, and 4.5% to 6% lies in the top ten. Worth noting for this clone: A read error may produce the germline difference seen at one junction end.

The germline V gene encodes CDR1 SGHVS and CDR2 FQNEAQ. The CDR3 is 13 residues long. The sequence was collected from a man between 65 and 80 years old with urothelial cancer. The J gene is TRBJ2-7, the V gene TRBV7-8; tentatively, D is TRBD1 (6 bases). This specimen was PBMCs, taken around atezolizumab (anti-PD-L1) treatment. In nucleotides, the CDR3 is TGTGCCAGCAGCCGCCAACGACAGGCTCCCATTCACTTC. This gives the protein CASSRQRQAPIHF.